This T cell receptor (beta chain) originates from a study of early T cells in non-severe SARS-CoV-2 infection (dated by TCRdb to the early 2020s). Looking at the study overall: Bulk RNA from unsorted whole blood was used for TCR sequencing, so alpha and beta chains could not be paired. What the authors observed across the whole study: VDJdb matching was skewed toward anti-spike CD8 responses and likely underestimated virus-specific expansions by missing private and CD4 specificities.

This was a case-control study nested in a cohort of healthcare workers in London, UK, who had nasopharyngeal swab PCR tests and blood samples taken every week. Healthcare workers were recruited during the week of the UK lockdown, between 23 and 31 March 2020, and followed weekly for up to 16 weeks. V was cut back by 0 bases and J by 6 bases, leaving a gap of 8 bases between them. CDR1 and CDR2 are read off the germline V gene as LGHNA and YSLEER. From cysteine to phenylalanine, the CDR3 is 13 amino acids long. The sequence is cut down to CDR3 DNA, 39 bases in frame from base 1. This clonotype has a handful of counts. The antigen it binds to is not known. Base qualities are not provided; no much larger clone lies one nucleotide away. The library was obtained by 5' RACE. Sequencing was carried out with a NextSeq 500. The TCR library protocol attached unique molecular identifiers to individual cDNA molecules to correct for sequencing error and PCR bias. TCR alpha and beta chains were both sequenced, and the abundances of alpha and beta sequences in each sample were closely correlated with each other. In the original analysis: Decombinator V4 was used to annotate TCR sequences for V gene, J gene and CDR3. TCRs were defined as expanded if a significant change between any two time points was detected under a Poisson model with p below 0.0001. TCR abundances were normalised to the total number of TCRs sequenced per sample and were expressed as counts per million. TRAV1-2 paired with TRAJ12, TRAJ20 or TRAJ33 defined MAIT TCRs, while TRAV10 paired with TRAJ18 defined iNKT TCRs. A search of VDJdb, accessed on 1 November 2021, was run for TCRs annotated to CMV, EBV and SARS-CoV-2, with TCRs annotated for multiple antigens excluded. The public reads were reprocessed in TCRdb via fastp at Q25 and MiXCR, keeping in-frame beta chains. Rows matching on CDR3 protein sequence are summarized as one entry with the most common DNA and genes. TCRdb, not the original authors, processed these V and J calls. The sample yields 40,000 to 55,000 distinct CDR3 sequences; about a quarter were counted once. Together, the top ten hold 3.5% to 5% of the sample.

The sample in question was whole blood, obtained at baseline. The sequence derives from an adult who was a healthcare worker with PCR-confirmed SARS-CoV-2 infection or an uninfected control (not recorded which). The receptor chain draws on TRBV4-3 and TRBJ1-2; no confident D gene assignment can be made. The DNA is TGCGCCAGCAGCCAAGAGGGAGAGAATGGCTACACCTTC. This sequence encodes CASSQEGENGYTF.